This is a list of T cell receptor beta chains from one sample in a study of shared clonotypes between healthy human individuals. Only in-frame clones appear in the TCRdb table, and some are missing; sequencing was by immunoSEQ multiplex PCR. The sample includes 1,100,000 or so clones, around 82% of them seen just once. The material sequenced was memory CD4+ T cells from PBMCs. These receptors all stem from a man between 18 and 35 years old in good health. Some clones in this sample may be carry-over from other donors' samples. The CDR3 runs from the conserved cysteine through the conserved F or W. D genes are given only for firm matches. Clone size, where shown, is once, few, many, or a class for clones that have expanded.

len	abundance	v_gene	d_gene	j_gene	CDR3nt	CDR3aa
16	once	TRBV11-1	NA	TRBJ2-3	TGTGCCAGCAGCCCGACACTAATCGGGGACACAGATACGCAGTATTTT	CASSPTLIGDTDTQYF
17	NA	TRBV27	TRBD2	TRBJ2-3	TGTGCCAGCAGTTTATTCACTAGCGGGAGGGCTGTGGATACGCAGTATTTT	CASSLFTSGRAVDTQYF
16	NA	TRBV19	TRBD2	TRBJ2-7	TGTGCCAGTAGTCGGGGGGGAAGCGGCCTAACCTACGAGCAGTACTTC	CASSRGGSGLTYEQYF
13	NA	TRBV5-4	NA	TRBJ1-2	TGTGCCAGCAGCTTGGACCGAGACAGAGGCTACACCTTC	CASSLDRDRGYTF
13	NA	TRBV28	NA	TRBJ1-4	TGTGCCAGCATCCAGGGGTCGGGGGAAAAACTGTTTTTT	CASIQGSGEKLFF
12	NA	TRBV11-3	NA	TRBJ2-1	TGTGCCAGCAGCTTAGCGGGTAGTGAGCAGTTCTTC	CASSLAGSEQFF
15	NA	TRBV4-2	TRBD1	TRBJ1-2	TGTGCCAGCAGCCAAGTCTGGGACAGGGTAAGTGGCTACACCTTC	CASSQVWDRVSGYTF
14	NA	TRBV7-2	TRBD1	TRBJ2-1	TGTGCCAGCAGCCTGACAGGGAACTACAATGAGCAGTTCTTC	CASSLTGNYNEQFF
15	NA	TRBV5-3	NA	TRBJ1-4	TGTGCCAGAAGCTTGGTGTCAGGGTCTAATGAAAAACTGTTTTTT	CARSLVSGSNEKLFF
14	once	TRBV27	NA	TRBJ2-2	TGTGCCAGCAGTTTAGACCGATACACCGGGGAGCTGTTTTTT	CASSLDRYTGELFF
14	NA	TRBV30	TRBD1	TRBJ2-7	TGTGCCTGGAGTCCCTCCGGGACAGCTTACGAGCAGTACTTC	CAWSPSGTAYEQYF
14	NA	TRBV28	NA	TRBJ1-2	TGTGCCATCACGCAAAGAGGGGCCTACTATGGCTACACCTTC	CAITQRGAYYGYTF
12	NA	TRBV28	NA	TRBJ1-2	TGTGCCAGCAGTCATTTCCGCGGGGGCTACACCTTC	CASSHFRGGYTF
14	NA	TRBV28	TRBD2	TRBJ2-7	TGTGCCAGCAGTTTTGGGACTAGCAGTTACGAGCAGTACTTC	CASSFGTSSYEQYF
15	NA	TRBV7-9	NA	TRBJ1-2	TGTGCCAGCAGCTTAGCAGGGGGAGTCGGCTATGGCTACACCTTC	CASSLAGGVGYGYTF
15	many	TRBV5-1	NA	TRBJ2-3	TGCGCCAGCAGCTTGGGCACCACCTACACAGATACGCAGTATTTT	CASSLGTTYTDTQYF
15	NA	TRBV9	TRBD1	TRBJ1-1	TGTGCCAGCAGCGTGACAGGGGTGGCGAACACTGAAGCTTTCTTT	CASSVTGVANTEAFF
13	NA	TRBV6-5	NA	TRBJ2-7	TGTGCCAGCAGTTGGAGGGGGGGCCACGAGCAGTACTTC	CASSWRGGHEQYF
14	NA	TRBV7-2	TRBD2	TRBJ2-1	TGTGCCAGCAGCTTAACTAGCGGTCTGGGGGAGCAGTTCTTC	CASSLTSGLGEQFF
17	NA	TRBV19	TRBD2	TRBJ2-2	TGTGCCAGCGAGCCGCTACCGGGACTAGGTGAAACCGGGGAGCTGTTTTTT	CASEPLPGLGETGELFF
17	NA	TRBV23-1	NA	TRBJ1-3	TGCGCCAGCAGTCAATCGCAGACAGGACACCTGAAATACACCATATATTTT	CASSQSQTGHLKYTIYF
14	NA	TRBV9	NA	TRBJ2-3	TGTGCCAGCAGCGTCGCCTCCGGTGGAGATACGCAGTATTTT	CASSVASGGDTQYF
14	NA	TRBV30	NA	TRBJ1-5	TGTGCCTGGAGCTCAACGGGGGTAGTTAAGCCCCAGCATTTT	CAWSSTGVVKPQHF
16	NA	TRBV6-5	NA	TRBJ2-3	TGTGCCAGCAGTTACTCCGTAGGAAGGGGCACAGATACGCAGTATTTT	CASSYSVGRGTDTQYF